Reported below is one T cell receptor beta chain. Its cognate antigen is unknown. This entry comes from a study of cytomegalovirus exposure and HLA in healthy donors. General observations from the study: Clonal expansion was found to be greater in HLA-associated TCR beta chains than in equally common others in a later analysis. The study carried out a later analysis of TCR beta sequences. It associated about 15,000 of them with specific HLA alleles at a false discovery rate of 0.05. It was reported in a later analysis that an Asian-associated ancestry cluster showed fewer N-insertions than the roughly 660-donor mean.

The PCR used 60 Vbeta and 13 Jbeta primers. The repertoire was sequenced with immunoSEQ multiplex PCR; TCRdb's copy has only in-frame clones and lacks some. The table lists roughly 120,000 clones, roughly 70% of them singletons. The CDR3 spans 12 residues. Germline values: CDR1 KGHSH, CDR2 LQKENI. V lost 3 bases and J lost 5, with 8 bases in between. The sequenced sample was PBMCs. The V and J genes are TRBV18 and TRBJ2-7; D unresolved. The TCR was taken from a woman aged 45-60 years in good health and CMV-seropositive. The CDR3 loop is CASSPMADEQYF. CDR3 in DNA: TGTGCCAGCTCACCCATGGCTGACGAGCAGTACTTC.